The 15 T cell receptor beta chains reported below all come from one sample, sequenced in a study of T-cell reconstitution after alpha-beta-depleted transplantation in children. Unique molecular identifiers tagged the TCRbeta library. Via MiXCR, TCRdb re-called the PCR reads, giving one row per CDR3 protein. The sample gives around 94,000 distinct CDR3 sequences, about 7.5% of which show up once; about a sixth is in the top ten. Sample: PBMCs, taken before TCRalphabeta/CD19-depleted stem cell transplant. The receptors were gathered from a boy younger than 10 with acute lymphoblastic leukemia, due to receive a stem cell transplant.

This clonotype appeared many times. The gene calls are TRBV11-2 and TRBJ1-6; 11 bases are shared with TRBD1. Germline V gives CDR1 SGHAT, CDR2 FQNNGV. The CDR3 has 13 residues. The trim removed 1 base at V and 13 bases at J, leaving 0 bases unmatched. CDR3 amino acids: CASSLGTGGPLHF. The DNA of the CDR3 is TGTGCCAGCAGCTTAGGGACAGGGGGCCCCCTCCACTTT.

This rearrangement joins TRBV15 to TRBJ1-2, with D possibly matching TRBD1 (5 bases). V shed 1 base and J shed 5 bases, with 20 bases lying between them. Per the germline V gene, CDR1 is LNHNV and CDR2 is YYDKDF (reference sequence). There are 17 residues in the CDR3. DNA of the CDR3: TGTGCCACCAGCAGAGCCCCCCTGACTGGGCGGGGGTATGGCTACACCTTC. This gives the protein CATSRAPLTGRGYGYTF.

The V call is TRBV28, the J call TRBJ1-2; 9 bases line up with TRBD1. J was trimmed by 5 bases and V by 6 bases; bases with no gene match: 7. Germline values: CDR1 MDHEN, CDR2 SYDVKM. The CDR3 is 14 amino acids. CDR3 nucleotides: TGTGCCAGCAGCCGGGGACAGGGTGCTTATGGCTACACCTTC. It is translated as CASSRGQGAYGYTF.

This rearrangement joins TRBV27 to TRBJ2-1, with 14 bases that match TRBD2. The J segment lost 9 bases and the V segment lost 4 bases, leaving 8 bases of the junction unmatched. CDR3 length equals 16 residues. Germline CDR1 and CDR2: MNHEY and SMNVEV (reference sequence). The CDR3 nucleotides read TGTGCCAGCAGTTCCTCGACTAGCGGGGGGGGCATTGAGCAGTTCTTC. It specifies CASSSSTSGGGIEQFF.

The table lists this clonotype with a few counts. The chain links TRBV11-2 to TRBJ2-5; tentative D call: TRBD1 (5 bases). CDR3 length: 12 amino acids. Germline V CDR1 and CDR2: SGHAT, FQNNGV. Trimming pared 6 bases from V and 7 bases from J, leaving 12 bases between. Here the CDR3 reads CASSLPRGTQYF. CDR3 DNA: TGTGCCAGCAGTCTGCCAAGGGGGACCCAGTACTTC.

The chain employs TRBV7-9 and TRBJ2-7, with D possibly matching TRBD2 (6 bases). V lost 6 bases to trimming and J lost 0 bases, with 15 bases between them. Per germline, CDR1 SEHNR and CDR2 FQNEAQ (reference sequence). CDR3 length: 15 amino acids. The chain's CDR3 is CASSWTGGSSYEQYF. The CDR3 DNA is TGTGCCAGCAGTTGGACCGGGGGAAGCTCCTACGAGCAGTACTTC.

This clonotype was picked up many times. V usage is TRBV20-1 and J usage is TRBJ2-7; 8 nucleotides line up with TRBD2. CDR1 is DFQATT and CDR2 is SNEGSKA in the germline V gene (reference sequence). V gave up 6 bases and J gave up 3 bases; unmatched junction bases: 7. This CDR3 has 13 amino acids. CDR3 protein: CSAPRGVFYEQYF. The CDR3 DNA is TGCAGTGCCCCGCGGGGGGTCTTCTACGAGCAGTACTTC.

A few counts support this clonotype. CDR3 region: CASTEGPSWGYTF. The CDR3 DNA sequence: TGTGCCAGCACTGAGGGCCCAAGCTGGGGCTACACCTTC. The chain is built from TRBV2 and TRBJ1-2; D unclear. The germline CDR1 and CDR2 sequences are SNHLY and FYNNEI. The CDR3 is 13 residues long. Trimming stripped 7 bases from V and 8 bases from J, with 17 bases between.

The chain has TRBV12-3 or TRBV12-4 and TRBJ1-4; TRBD1 might be the D (5 bases). This CDR3 spans 19 amino acids. V was cut by 7 bases and J by 2 bases, with 26 bases left in between. CDR3 DNA: TGTGCCAGCACCCCTTCCCCCGGGGCAGGGAGTGGGACTAATGAAAAACTGTTTTTT. This encodes CASTPSPGAGSGTNEKLFF.

This clonotype was recorded many times. V is TRBV6-1 and J is TRBJ2-2; the D gene could be TRBD1 or TRBD2 (6 bases each). Trimming removed 6 bases at V and 7 bases at J, with 21 bases between. Germline V CDR1 and CDR2: MNHNS, SASEGT. The CDR3 loop spans 16 amino acids. The CDR3 DNA reads as TGTGCCAGCAGCCCTCGCTGGTCCGGGGGCGTCGGGGAGCTGTTTTTT. Protein product: CASSPRWSGGVGELFF.

J is TRBJ1-6 and V is TRBV20-1, with D hard to call. Trimming took off 0 bases at V and 0 bases at J, with 18 bases between the two ends. The CDR3 loop spans 19 amino acids. Germline V gene data show CDR1 as DFQATT and CDR2 as SNEGSKA (reference sequence). CDR3 sequence reads: CSARDWEGAASSYNSPLHF. Here the CDR3 DNA reads TGCAGTGCTAGAGACTGGGAAGGAGCTGCGAGCTCCTATAATTCACCCCTCCACTTT.

Points on this clonotype: One base away lies a much larger clone, so this may be a sequencing read error. The rearrangement uses TRBV5-6 and TRBJ1-1; D is possibly TRBD1 (5 bases). This CDR3 contains 12 residues. Per germline, CDR1 SGHDT and CDR2 YYEEEE. CDR3 region: CAGSPDRTEAFF. In DNA form, the CDR3 reads TGTGCCGGCAGCCCCGACAGAACTGAAGCTTTCTTT. Complete variable domain (other parts from reference TRBV5-6 and TRBJ1-1): DAGVTQSPTHLIKTRGQQVTLRCSPKSGHDTVSWYQQALGQGPQFIFQYYEEEERQRGNFPDRFSGHQFPNYSSELNVNALLLGDSALYLCAGSPDRTEAFFGQGTRLTVV.

The sample holds a few counts of this clonotype. The V and J genes are TRBV2 and TRBJ2-3; 8 bases are a match to TRBD2. Germline CDR1 and CDR2: SNHLY and FYNNEI. This CDR3 has 15 residues. V trimming: 3 bases; J trimming: 5 bases; junction bases outside the gene matches: 7. This CDR3 reads CASSDPAGVRDTQYF. In DNA, the CDR3 is TGTGCCAGCAGTGACCCAGCGGGGGTAAGAGATACGCAGTATTTT.

There are many counts of this clonotype. The CDR3 protein is CASSQGINEQFF. CDR3 bases: TGTGCCAGCAGCCAAGGGATCAATGAGCAGTTCTTC. The V and J genes are TRBV3-1 and TRBJ2-1; D gene unclear. The CDR3 is 12 residues long. Between the trimmed V and J ends, which lost 1 base and 6 bases, there was a span of 4 bases. Germline-derived CDR1 and CDR2 are LGHDT and YNNKEL (reference sequence).

This clonotype showed up many times. The J gene is TRBJ1-1, the V gene TRBV11-2; TRBD1 matches at 9 bases. There are 15 residues in the CDR3. V gave up 5 bases and J gave up 4 bases; unmatched junction bases: 8. Per germline, CDR1 SGHAT and CDR2 FQNNGV. The CDR3 DNA reads TGTGCCAGCAGCCCCCATGACAGGGGGGGCACTGAAGCTTTCTTT. As protein: CASSPHDRGGTEAFF.